Within the sample, the clone carrying this TCR beta chain is medium-sized. The antigen remains unidentified. Four subsets defined by PD-1 and/or TIGIT were sorted from live CD3+CD8+TCRalphabeta+ cells. These data are taken from a study of circulating CD8 cells and anti-PD-1 response in melanoma. Using approximately 14 ng of total RNA, TCR libraries were made with the QIAseq Immune Repertoire TCR panel. From the reads, TCRdb called clonotypes with MiXCR, one entry per CDR3 protein. The sample yields about 450 distinct CDR3 sequences, more than 9% seen once. Overall study results and limits: No tumor material was available, so peptide assays assessed reactivity.

This material consisted of CD8+ T cells from PBMCs, taken at baseline or after one month of anti-PD-1 therapy (not recorded which). The receptor was derived from a human donor with melanoma.

CDR3 sequence reads: CASSYSNYEQYF. CDR3 bases: TGTGCCAGCAGTTACTCGAACTACGAGCAGTACTTC. The rearrangement joins TRBV6-2 or TRBV6-3 to TRBJ2-7; D gene unclear. This CDR3 is 12 amino acids long. CDR1 MNHEY and CDR2 SVGEGT come from the germline V gene. V was clipped by 0 bases and J by 3 bases, with 3 bases between them.